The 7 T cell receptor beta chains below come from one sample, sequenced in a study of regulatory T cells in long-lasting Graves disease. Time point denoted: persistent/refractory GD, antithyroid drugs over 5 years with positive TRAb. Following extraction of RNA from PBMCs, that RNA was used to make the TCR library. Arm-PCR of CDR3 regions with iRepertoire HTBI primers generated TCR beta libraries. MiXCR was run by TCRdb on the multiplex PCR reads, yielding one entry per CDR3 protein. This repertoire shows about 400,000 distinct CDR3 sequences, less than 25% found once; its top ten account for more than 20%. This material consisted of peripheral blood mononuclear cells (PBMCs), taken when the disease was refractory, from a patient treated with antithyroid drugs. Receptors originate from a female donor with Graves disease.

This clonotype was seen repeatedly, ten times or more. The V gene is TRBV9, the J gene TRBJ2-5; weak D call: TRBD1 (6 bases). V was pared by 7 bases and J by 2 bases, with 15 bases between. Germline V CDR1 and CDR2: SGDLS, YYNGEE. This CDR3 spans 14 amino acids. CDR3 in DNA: TGTGCCAGCCAACGGGGACACCCACAAGAGACCCAGTACTTC. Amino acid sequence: CASQRGHPQETQYF. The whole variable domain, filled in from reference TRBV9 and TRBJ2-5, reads DSGVTQTPKHLITATGQRVTLRCSPRSGDLSVYWYQQSLDQGLQFLIQYYNGEERAKGNILERFSAQQFPDLHSELNLSSLELGDSALYFCASQRGHPQETQYFGPGTRLLVL.

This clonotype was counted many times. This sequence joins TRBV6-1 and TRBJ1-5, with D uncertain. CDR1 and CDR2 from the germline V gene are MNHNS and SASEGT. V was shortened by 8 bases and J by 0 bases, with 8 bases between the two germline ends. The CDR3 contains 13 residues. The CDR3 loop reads CASDPYSNQPQHF. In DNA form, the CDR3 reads TGTGCCAGCGACCCTTATAGCAATCAGCCCCAGCATTTT.

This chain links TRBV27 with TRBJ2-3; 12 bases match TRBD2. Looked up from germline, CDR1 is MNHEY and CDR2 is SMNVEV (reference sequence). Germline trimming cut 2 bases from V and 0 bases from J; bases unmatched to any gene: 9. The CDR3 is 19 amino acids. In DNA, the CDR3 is TGTGCCAGCAGTTTAACCCCTAGCGGGAGGGCCTCTAGCACAGATACGCAGTATTTT. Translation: CASSLTPSGRASSTDTQYF.

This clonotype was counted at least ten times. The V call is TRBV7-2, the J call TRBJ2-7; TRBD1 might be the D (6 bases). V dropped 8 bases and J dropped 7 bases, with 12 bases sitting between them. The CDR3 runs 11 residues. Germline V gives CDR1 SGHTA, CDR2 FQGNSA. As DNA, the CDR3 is TGTGCCAGCGCACGAGGGGGTGAGCAGTACTTC. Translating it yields CASARGGEQYF.

Written as DNA, the CDR3 is TGTGCCAGCAGTGCTAGCGGGGGGGGTTACAATGAGCAGTTCTTC. Translated, it gives CASSASGGGYNEQFF. The J gene is TRBJ2-1, the V gene TRBV2, with TRBD2 identical over 12 bases. The CDR3 length is 15 residues. V shed 4 bases, J shed 4 bases, and the junction held 2 bases outside the gene matches. Germline lookup yields CDR1 SNHLY and CDR2 FYNNEI.

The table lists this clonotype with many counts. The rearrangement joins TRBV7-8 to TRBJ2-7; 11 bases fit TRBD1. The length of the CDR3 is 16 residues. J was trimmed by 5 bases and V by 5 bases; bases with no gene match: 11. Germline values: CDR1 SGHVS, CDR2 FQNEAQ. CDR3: CASSNPFGQGADEQYF. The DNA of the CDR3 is TGTGCCAGCAGCAACCCTTTCGGACAGGGGGCCGACGAGCAGTACTTC.

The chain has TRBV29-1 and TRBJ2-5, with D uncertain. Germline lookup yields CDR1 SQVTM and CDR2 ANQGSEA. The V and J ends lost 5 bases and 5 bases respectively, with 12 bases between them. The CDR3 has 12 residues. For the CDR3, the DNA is TGCAGCGTTTTCGCAGGATCGGAGACCCAGTACTTC. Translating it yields CSVFAGSETQYF.